The clone carrying this T cell receptor (beta chain) was counted only a few times. Time point indicated: sample taken at primary tumor resection. Patients with untreated early-stage non-small cell lung cancer, numbering around 71, were the donors. This entry comes from a study of spatial heterogeneity in lung cancer. Overall study context: For the average unique TCR and UMI combination, more than ten occurrences appeared in raw reads.

TCR cDNA molecules each had a unique molecular identifier. MiXCR, run by TCRdb on the 5' RACE reads, gives a single entry per CDR3 protein. The sample gives 20,000 to 25,000 distinct CDR3 sequences, 4.6% of which show up once; 6.5% to 9% is in the top ten. Here the sequenced sample was PBMCs, taken at surgery. This receptor was obtained from a male donor with early-stage non-small cell lung cancer.

The CDR3 nucleotides are TGTGCCAGCAGTTACGCCCGGGAGGGATCCTACAATGAGCAGTTCTTC. Translating it yields CASSYAREGSYNEQFF. The chain joins TRBV6-6 to TRBJ2-1, with TRBD2 matching over 8 bases. V was pared by 2 bases and J by 1 base, with 4 bases of the junction left unmatched. Germline loops: CDR1 MNHNY, CDR2 SVGAGI (reference sequence). The CDR3 is 16 amino acids.